The TCR beta chain described here comes from a study of cytomegalovirus exposure and HLA in healthy donors. The study, taken as a whole, reports: The authors considered a cluster of highly shared sequence variants likely to be a sequencing artifact.

Vbeta (60) and Jbeta (13) primers were used in the PCR. The table came from immunoSEQ multiplex PCR; TCRdb's copy has only in-frame clones and leaves some out. This table has 200,000 to 300,000 clones, roughly 87% appearing once. Whereas donors were nominally healthy upon sampling, unrecorded immune exposures were probable. Note on this clone: Its cognate antigen is unknown.

The material sequenced was PBMCs. This TCR derives from a woman aged 40 to 50 in good health and CMV-seropositive.

In DNA, the CDR3 is TGTGCCAGCAGCTTACAAGGCCGGGGCTATGGCTACACCTTC. Encoded protein: CASSLQGRGYGYTF. The V and J genes are TRBV5-6 and TRBJ1-2; D unclear. The CDR3 contains 14 residues. V gave up 2 bases and J gave up 4 bases, with 12 bases separating them. Germline CDR1 reads SGHDT; CDR2 reads YYEEEE.